The 32 T cell receptor beta chains given below trace back to one sample, sequenced in a study of CD8 T cells in ankylosing spondylitis. MiXCR, run by TCRdb on the 5' RACE reads, gives a single entry per CDR3 protein. The table lists about 140,000 distinct CDR3 sequences, 25% to 35% of them singletons, with 6% in the top ten. Sequences were obtained from synovial fluid, either unsorted or a sorted T cell fraction (not recorded which). The receptors here all came from a male donor with ankylosing spondylitis.

This clonotype has more than one count but fewer than ten. V is TRBV6-2 or TRBV6-3 and J is TRBJ2-1; 9 positions match TRBD2. Unmatched junction bases numbered 4, after V lost 6 bases and J lost 4 bases. Germline values: CDR1 MNHEY, CDR2 SVGEGT. The CDR3 totals 14 residues. This chain's CDR3 is CASSFLAGYNEQFF. DNA of the CDR3: TGTGCCAGCAGCTTTCTAGCGGGGTACAATGAGCAGTTCTTC.

This clonotype was counted a few times. The CDR3 DNA sequence: TGCAGTGCTCGGACAGGGGCGGGTAACTATGGCTACACCTTC. Translation: CSARTGAGNYGYTF. This sequence joins TRBV20-1 and TRBJ1-2, with 9 bases matching TRBD1. CDR3 length equals 14 residues. From germline, CDR1 is DFQATT and CDR2 SNEGSKA (reference sequence). Trimming took 5 bases from V and 1 from J; bases not matched to a gene: 5.

The gene calls are TRBV5-1 and TRBJ2-3; TRBD1 matches at 7 bases. After removal of 4 bases from V and 0 bases from J, the junction contained 5 bases not matched to a gene. Germline V CDR1 and CDR2: SGHRS, YFSETQ. The length of the CDR3 is 15 residues. In nucleotides, the CDR3 is TGCGCCAGCAGCCGGGACAGTCCGAGCACAGATACGCAGTATTTT. Its translation is CASSRDSPSTDTQYF.

The rearrangement links TRBV6-5 to TRBJ1-2; TRBD1 agrees at 7 bases. Germline CDR1 and CDR2: MNHEY and SVGAGI. There are 14 residues in the CDR3. V dropped 4 bases and J dropped 7; count of bases not matched to a gene: 9. CDR3 sequence (DNA): TGTGCCAGCAGTTGGGGGGGGACAGCGGCTGGCTACACCTTC. This gives the protein CASSWGGTAAGYTF.

The chain combines TRBV10-3 with TRBJ2-5; 12 positions agree with TRBD2. The CDR3 consists of 17 residues. J was trimmed by 6 bases and V by 4 bases; bases with no gene match: 12. Per germline, CDR1 ENHRY and CDR2 SYGVKD. CDR3 sequence: CAISGGTSGQGGKTQYF. CDR3 bases: TGTGCCATCAGTGGAGGGACTAGCGGGCAAGGGGGAAAGACCCAGTACTTC.

This chain links TRBV3-1 with TRBJ2-6, with D perhaps TRBD1 (5 bases). CDR1 is LGHDT, CDR2 YNNKEL, per germline (reference sequence). The V and J ends lost 2 bases and 4 bases respectively, with 6 bases between them. The CDR3 is 14 residues long. The CDR3 DNA reads TGTGCCAGCAGCCAAAGGGGAGGGGCCAACGTCCTGACTTTC. As protein: CASSQRGGANVLTF.

The rearrangement joins TRBV4-2 to TRBJ2-1; 7 nucleotides align to TRBD1. CDR1 and CDR2 (germline): LGHNA, YNFKEQ. J gave up 6 bases and V 0 bases, and 5 bases lay outside the gene matches. The CDR3 covers 15 residues. The CDR3 loop is CASSQENRGVNEQFF. The DNA of the CDR3 is TGTGCCAGCAGCCAAGAAAACAGGGGAGTCAATGAGCAGTTCTTC.

The rearrangement joins TRBV24-1 to TRBJ1-4; 9 bases agree with TRBD1. Per the germline V gene, CDR1 is KGHDR and CDR2 is SFDVKD. After removal of 7 bases from V and 5 bases from J, the junction contained 7 bases not matched to a gene. This CDR3 is built from 15 residues. As DNA, the CDR3 is TGTGCCACCAGCGACGGGGGACAGGGAAATGAAAAACTGTTTTTT. This gives the protein CATSDGGQGNEKLFF.

The chain combines TRBV6-5 with TRBJ1-1, with TRBD1 matching over 9 bases. This CDR3 has 15 residues. J gave up 3 bases and V 4 bases, and 6 bases lay outside the gene matches. Germline CDR1 MNHEY, CDR2 SVGAGI. The CDR3 spells CASSFTGGGYTEAFF. The CDR3 region has the DNA TGTGCCAGCAGTTTCACAGGGGGCGGGTACACTGAAGCTTTCTTT.

This chain joins TRBV12-3 or TRBV12-4 and TRBJ2-1; 13 bases map to TRBD2. Trimming at V came to 6 bases and at J to 6 bases, leaving 11 bases not matched to a gene. CDR3 length: 17 amino acids. CDR3 sequence: CASSLSGTSGVSNEQFF. The CDR3 region has the DNA TGTGCCAGCAGCCTAAGCGGGACTAGCGGGGTCTCCAATGAGCAGTTCTTC.

This chain links TRBV5-1 with TRBJ2-7; 11 bases align to TRBD2. Per the germline V gene, CDR1 is SGHRS and CDR2 is YFSETQ. V was pared by 0 bases and J by 5 bases, with 7 bases of the junction left unmatched. CDR3 length: 16 amino acids. In nucleotides, the CDR3 is TGCGCCAGCAGCTTGGGAGGACTAGCGGGCGTCCACGAGCAGTACTTC. Protein sequence: CASSLGGLAGVHEQYF.

V usage is TRBV7-2 and J usage is TRBJ2-1; D is unclear. The V gene lost 5 bases and the J gene lost 3 bases, with 2 bases spanning the gap. The CDR3 is made up of 11 amino acids. The germline V gene encodes CDR1 SGHTA and CDR2 FQGNSA. The CDR3 reads CASSIYNEQFF. CDR3 nucleotide sequence: TGTGCCAGCAGCATCTACAATGAGCAGTTCTTC.

V and J are TRBV12-3 or TRBV12-4 and TRBJ1-1; possible D gene TRBD1, 6 bases. The CDR3 contains 13 residues. V was shortened by 3 bases and J by 9 bases, with 14 bases between the two germline ends. This CDR3 reads CASSFGRGRKAFF. The CDR3 bases are TGTGCCAGCAGTTTCGGCAGGGGTAGGAAAGCTTTCTTT.

The chain uses TRBV3-1 and TRBJ1-4; D is undetermined. Deletions cut 1 base from V and 3 bases from J, with 12 bases between. Germline V gene sequence: CDR1 LGHDT, CDR2 YNNKEL (reference sequence). This CDR3 has 16 residues. Here the CDR3 reads CASSQAGSGANEKLFF. Here the CDR3 DNA reads TGTGCCAGCAGCCAAGCAGGAAGCGGGGCTAATGAAAAACTGTTTTTT.

The chain couples TRBV7-2 to TRBJ1-1; a weak D match, TRBD1 (5 bases). This CDR3 comprises 14 residues. The germline V gene encodes CDR1 SGHTA and CDR2 FQGNSA. V lost 7 bases to trimming and J lost 0 bases, with 12 bases between them. The CDR3 is CASKRDSLNTEAFF. For the CDR3, the DNA is TGTGCCAGCAAACGCGACAGTTTGAACACTGAAGCTTTCTTT.

The rearrangement joins TRBV7-9 to TRBJ2-1; the match to TRBD2 covers 7 bases. Germline V CDR1 and CDR2: SEHNR, FQNEAQ (reference sequence). V was clipped by 5 bases and J by 4 bases; unmatched bases: 8. The CDR3 covers 15 residues. The CDR3 DNA reads as TGTGCCAGCAGCATCACTAGCGTGGGGTACAATGAGCAGTTCTTC. The encoded protein is CASSITSVGYNEQFF. Using reference TRBV7-9 and TRBJ2-1 for the parts outside the CDR3, the full variable domain is DTGVSQNPRHKITKRGQNVTFRCDPISEHNRLYWYRQTLGQGPEFLTYFQNEAQLEKSRLLSDRFSAERPKGSFSTLEIQRTEQGDSAMYLCASSITSVGYNEQFFGPGTRLTVL.

This clonotype was counted ten times or more. The gene calls are TRBV5-4 and TRBJ2-7, with D unclear. Trimming cost V 0 bases and J 4 bases, with 11 bases left between them. Germline CDR1 and CDR2: SGHNT and YYREEE (reference sequence). This CDR3 has 14 residues. DNA for the CDR3: TGTGCCAGCAGCTTGGGGTACCCTTTTTACGAGCAGTACTTC. This encodes CASSLGYPFYEQYF.

This clonotype was detected once. The rearrangement joins TRBV3-1 to TRBJ1-2; D not resolved. The V end lost 1 base, the J end lost 4 bases, and 16 bases lay between the germline ends. Germline CDR1 LGHDT, CDR2 YNNKEL (reference sequence). The CDR3 totals 16 residues. The CDR3 DNA follows: TGTGCCAGCAGCCAAGCAGTCGGCAGACTAGGCTATGGCTACACCTTC. It encodes CASSQAVGRLGYGYTF.

In DNA form, the CDR3 reads TGTGCCTGGAGCCAGCACAGGGACGAGCAGTACTTC. Its translation is CAWSQHRDEQYF. The chain has TRBV30 and TRBJ2-7, with D tentatively TRBD1 (6 bases). This CDR3 has 12 amino acids. Trimming took 3 bases from V and 5 from J, leaving 11 bases between them. Germline CDR1 is GTSNPN and CDR2 is SVGIG (reference sequence).

There are many counts of this clonotype. The CDR3 DNA is TGCAGTGCTAGTCCACTAGCGGGCGCTACCCGATACAATGAGCAGTTCTTC. Translation: CSASPLAGATRYNEQFF. The chain has TRBV20-1 and TRBJ2-1; 9 bases fit TRBD2. After removal of 3 bases from V and 4 bases from J, the junction contained 13 bases not matched to a gene. In germline, CDR1 is DFQATT, CDR2 SNEGSKA (reference sequence). The CDR3 contains 17 residues.

The genes are TRBV4-2 and TRBJ1-5, with D perhaps matching TRBD1 (5 bases). V gave up 1 base and J gave up 2 bases, with 12 bases separating them. Germline CDR1 and CDR2: LGHNA and YNFKEQ. The CDR3 consists of 16 residues. The CDR3 DNA reads TGTGCCAGCAGCCAAGTTGGTCAAGGGGGCAATCAGCCCCAGCATTTT. This encodes CASSQVGQGGNQPQHF.

This clonotype was found a few times. This CDR3 reads CASSFLGSHEQYF. The CDR3 nucleotides are TGTGCCAGCAGTTTCCTCGGGAGCCACGAGCAGTACTTC. This chain joins TRBV12-3 or TRBV12-4 and TRBJ2-7; D is possibly TRBD2 (6 bases). Trimming cost V 3 bases and J 5 bases, with 11 bases left between them. The CDR3 spans 13 residues.

V and J are TRBV2 and TRBJ1-5; D gene ambiguous. Trimming stripped 6 bases from V and 3 bases from J, with 15 bases between. The CDR3 covers 15 residues. The germline V gene encodes CDR1 SNHLY and CDR2 FYNNEI. Here the CDR3 reads CASRKGTELNQPQHF. The DNA of the CDR3 is TGTGCCAGCAGGAAAGGAACGGAACTCAATCAGCCCCAGCATTTT.

This clonotype was observed a few times. This chain uses TRBV5-1 with TRBJ2-3; D may be TRBD1 (6 bases). This CDR3 spans 14 amino acids. V lost 0 bases and J lost 6, with 11 bases in between. The germline V gene encodes CDR1 SGHRS and CDR2 YFSETQ. DNA for the CDR3: TGCGCCAGCAGCTTGGGGACAGCGCCGGATACGCAGTATTTT. It is translated as CASSLGTAPDTQYF. Full variable domain (rest looked up from reference TRBV5-1 and TRBJ2-3): KAGVTQTPRYLIKTRGQQVTLSCSPISGHRSVSWYQQTPGQGLQFLFEYFSETQRNKGNFPGRFSGRQFSNSRSEMNVSTLELGDSALYLCASSLGTAPDTQYFGPGTRLTVL.

This clonotype appeared a few times. The V gene is TRBV5-1, the J gene TRBJ1-2; TRBD1 is a possible D gene (5 bases). Trimming pared 4 bases from V and 2 bases from J, leaving 12 bases between. Germline V gene lookup returns CDR1 SGHRS and CDR2 YFSETQ. This CDR3 contains 14 residues. CDR3 sequence reads: CASSRETDNYGYTF. CDR3 nucleotide sequence: TGCGCCAGCAGCAGAGAGACAGACAACTATGGCTACACCTTC.

In regard to this clonotype: Its ends do not fully match the called genes, so a read error is possible. The chain uses TRBV12-3 or TRBV12-4 and TRBJ1-1; no firm D call. This CDR3 region has 13 residues. CDR3 nucleotides: TGTGCCAGCAGGTTAGATGTGGGCACTGAAGCTTTCTTT. Encoded protein: CASRLDVGTEAFF.

The rearrangement links TRBV4-2 to TRBJ1-1; TRBD1 is a possible D gene (6 bases). V gave up 2 bases and J gave up 6 bases, with 10 bases separating them. Looked up from germline, CDR1 is LGHNA and CDR2 is YNFKEQ. The CDR3 has 13 amino acids. In nucleotides, the CDR3 is TGTGCCAGCAGCCAACAGTGGACAGCTGAAGCTTTCTTT. This sequence encodes CASSQQWTAEAFF.

The chain is built from TRBV7-9 and TRBJ2-1, with D perhaps matching TRBD2 (5 bases). From germline, CDR1 is SEHNR and CDR2 FQNEAQ (reference sequence). The CDR3 is 13 residues long. Deletions cut 4 bases from V and 7 bases from J, with 11 bases between. The CDR3 DNA sequence: TGTGCCAGCAGCTCCAGGAGCGGTAATGAGCAGTTCTTC. Its protein product is CASSSRSGNEQFF.

V usage is TRBV20-1 and J usage is TRBJ1-1; D is undetermined. Germline assignment: CDR1 DFQATT and CDR2 SNEGSKA (reference sequence). With 3 bases removed from V and 5 bases from J, the gap between germline ends came to 19 bases. There are 15 residues in the CDR3. CDR3: CSARNHDFDRTEAFF. The CDR3 DNA follows: TGCAGTGCTAGGAATCACGACTTCGACCGAACTGAAGCTTTCTTT.

The chain employs TRBV4-2 and TRBJ2-1; possibly TRBD1 for D (6 bases). The CDR3 consists of 15 residues. V was shortened by 0 bases and J by 6 bases, with 12 bases between the two germline ends. Germline CDR1 is LGHNA and CDR2 is YNFKEQ. The CDR3 spells CASSQELGARNEQFF. For the CDR3, the DNA is TGTGCCAGCAGCCAAGAGCTGGGGGCGCGCAATGAGCAGTTCTTC.

V usage is TRBV2 and J usage is TRBJ1-2; 8 bases match TRBD1. The V and J ends lost 6 bases and 5 bases, in that order; junction bases with no gene match: 11. The CDR3 loop spans 15 amino acids. The germline CDR1 and CDR2 sequences are SNHLY and FYNNEI. CDR3 bases: TGTGCCAGCAGGGATGACAGGGGAGGTGATTATGGCTACACCTTC. As protein: CASRDDRGGDYGYTF.

This clonotype was observed a handful of times. This chain joins TRBV12-3 or TRBV12-4 and TRBJ1-2; perhaps TRBD1 as D (5 bases). The CDR3 extends over 13 amino acids. V lost 6 bases to trimming and J lost 7 bases, with 15 bases between them. As DNA, the CDR3 is TGTGCCAGCAGCCCGTCTAGGGGCGGTGGCTACACCTTC. It translates to CASSPSRGGGYTF.